The rows below give T cell receptor beta chains drawn from one sample of a study of blood T cell repertoires in COVID-19. Clones were read by immunoSEQ multiplex PCR, and TCRdb kept only the in-frame ones, dropping some. The sample includes about 50,000 clones, less than 85% seen only once; the top ten take 8.8%. The specimen sequenced was peripheral blood. The receptor source for this set is a man in his 60s with acute or convalescent COVID-19. CDR3s include the opening cysteine and the closing phenylalanine or tryptophan. For some rows the clone size is stated as once, few or many, or as a class when expanded; others skip it.

>NA|TRBV19|TRBJ1-1
CASRRDRGPTEAFF
>NA|TRBV24-1|TRBJ2-1
CATSDTKGQVFSYNEQFF
>NA|TRBV7-2|TRBJ2-7
CASSLAQGVEQYF
>few|TRBV18|TRBJ2-7
CASSPGAGENEQYF
>NA|TRBV24-1|TRBJ1-2
CATSDTWTANFYGYTF
>NA|TRBV2|TRBJ2-1
CASSARVSNNEQFF
>NA|TRBV28|TRBJ2-7
CASSLPSGTGSYEQYF
>NA|TRBV11-2|TRBJ1-4
CASSPRDIGFNEKLFF
>NA|TRBV6-5|TRBJ2-5
CASSPAGRLQETQYF
>NA|TRBV28|TRBJ1-1
CASSFGGATEAFF
>NA|TRBV7-8|TRBJ1-5
CASSPTGHQPQHF
>once|TRBV18|TRBJ1-4
CTSSQTGGGGEKLFF
>NA|TRBV6-5|TRBJ1-5
CASSIDGDSNQPQHF
>NA|TRBV7-3|TRBJ1-2
CASSPRTGPNYGYTF
>NA|TRBV5-6|TRBJ1-5
CASSLGQGRNQPQHF
>NA|TRBV29-1|TRBJ1-4
CSVRGTGDEKLFF
>NA|TRBV24-1|TRBJ1-1
CATSGQDRPEAFF
>NA|TRBV30|TRBJ2-1
CAWSGGARNEQFF
>NA|TRBV6-5|TRBJ1-2
CASSSGYDGYTF
>NA|TRBV5-4|TRBJ2-7
CASSLGGGEAYEQYF
>NA|TRBV2|TRBJ1-2
CASSEGTGEYYGYTF
>NA|TRBV5-1|TRBJ1-5
CASSAEGDQPQHF
>once|TRBV7-8|TRBJ1-1
CASSLGGPNTEAFF
>NA|TRBV30|TRBJ1-2
CAWSVSPGAVGYTF
>NA|TRBV30|TRBJ2-7
CAWRVGFGGEQYF
>few|TRBV9|TRBJ1-1
CASSVDGEQNTEAFF
>NA|TRBV12-3/TRBV12-4|TRBJ1-1
CAIAGSLNTEAFF
>NA|TRBV5-4|TRBJ2-1
CASSSKTGYNEQFF
>NA|TRBV30|TRBJ1-4
CAWEPGTGTTNEKLFF
>NA|TRBV18|TRBJ1-2
CASSDNRGRNYGYTF
>NA|TRBV25-1|TRBJ2-3
CASRKAGVRTTDTQYF
>once|TRBV5-1|TRBJ2-5
CASSLGAGAQETQYF
>NA|TRBV9|TRBJ2-3
CASRGQMVDTQYF
>NA|TRBV2|TRBJ1-5
CASSVDSGNQPQHF
>NA|TRBV5-6|TRBJ1-5
CASSSGGNIGRREPQHF
>NA|TRBV9|TRBJ2-3
CASSLRLAPTDTQYF
>NA|TRBV5-1|TRBJ1-3
CASSLEGTGYRYGNTIYF
>NA|TRBV28|TRBJ1-1
CASSRRGGSTEAFF
>NA|TRBV19|TRBJ1-4
CASSIEGGLGEKLFF
>NA|TRBV29-1|TRBJ2-1
CSVDKTDTYNEQFF
>NA|TRBV30|TRBJ2-1
CAWSGDRAYNEQFF
>NA|TRBV27|TRBJ2-7
CASSLSGALYEQYF
>NA|TRBV5-4|TRBJ1-2
CASSSPGQDDQNYGYTF
>NA|TRBV4-3|TRBJ2-6
CASSQKGQGIGANVLTF
>NA|TRBV25-1|TRBJ1-1
CASRPTSGLNTEAFF
>NA|TRBV28|TRBJ2-6
CASSPRSGGNSGANVLTF
>NA|TRBV7-9|TRBJ2-7
CASRSSGQNYEQYF
>NA|TRBV24-1|TRBJ1-2
CATSPANYGYTF
>NA|TRBV5-5|TRBJ2-5
CASSSLTNGGYQETQYF
>NA|TRBV30|TRBJ2-3
CAWGRGSGPDTQYF
>NA|TRBV12-3/TRBV12-4|TRBJ1-2
CASSGGPTYGYTF
>NA|TRBV6-1|TRBJ1-2
CASSEVGQPVYGYTF
>NA|TRBV5-1|TRBJ2-5
CASSTGQEMETQYF
>once|TRBV6-2/TRBV6-3|TRBJ1-6
CASSSYRVRADNSPLHF